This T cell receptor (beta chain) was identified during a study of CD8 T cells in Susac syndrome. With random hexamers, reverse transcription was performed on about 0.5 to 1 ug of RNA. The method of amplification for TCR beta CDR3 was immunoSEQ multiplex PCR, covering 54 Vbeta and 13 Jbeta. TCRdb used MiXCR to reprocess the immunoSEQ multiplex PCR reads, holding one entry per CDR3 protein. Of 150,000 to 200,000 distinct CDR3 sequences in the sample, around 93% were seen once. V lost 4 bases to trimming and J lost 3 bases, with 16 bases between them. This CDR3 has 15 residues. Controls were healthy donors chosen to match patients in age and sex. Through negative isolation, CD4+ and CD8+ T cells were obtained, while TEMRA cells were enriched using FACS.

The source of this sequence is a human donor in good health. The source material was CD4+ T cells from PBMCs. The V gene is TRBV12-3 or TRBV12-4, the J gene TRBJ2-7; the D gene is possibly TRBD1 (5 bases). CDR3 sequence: CASSSQGKGVYEQYF. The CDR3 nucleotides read TGTGCCAGCAGTTCCCAGGGAAAGGGTGTCTACGAGCAGTACTTC.